This T cell receptor (beta chain) was identified in a study of tumor-infiltrating lymphocytes in oesophageal squamous cell carcinoma. This clonotype was detected many times. Via MiXCR, TCRdb re-called the PCR reads, giving one row per CDR3 protein. The sample holds about 13,000 distinct CDR3 sequences, about half seen once. Trimming shortened V by 5 bases and J by 4 bases, and 10 bases separated the two germline ends. Per the germline V gene, CDR1 is SGHTA and CDR2 is FQGTGA. There are 13 residues in the CDR3. The rearrangement joins TRBV7-3 to TRBJ2-3, with D uncertain. The source of this sequence is a female donor with esophageal squamous cell carcinoma. The specimen sequenced was blood. The chain's CDR3 is CASSQRPSDTQYF. In DNA, the CDR3 is TGTGCCAGCAGCCAAAGACCATCAGATACGCAGTATTTT.